The clone carrying this TCR beta chain was seen a handful of times. Antigen: not known. Once RNA had been extracted, it was reverse transcribed into cDNA to act as the sequencing template. Measured with immunoSEQ multiplex PCR; TCRdb has only the in-frame clones, and not every one. The sample shows 60,000 to 85,000 clones, 29% of them seen only once. The record originates from a study of CD8+ T cells in alopecia areata. Germline CDR1 reads SGHTA; CDR2 reads FQGNSA. V dropped 7 bases and J dropped 8; count of bases not matched to a gene: 14. The CDR3 runs to 16 residues. The treatment denotes: oral pan-JAK inhibitor, 5-10 mg twice daily. General study results and limits: Researchers report lesional scalp, most notably alopecia totalis/universalis, outstripped normal scalp in clonality. Normal skin's resident alphabeta T cells are sequenced alongside lesional scalp T cells. Association of baseline CD8+ expansion with response is uncertain owing to one nonresponder.

This sample comprised CD8+ T cells sorted from blood, obtained at week 4, from a patient treated with tofacitinib. The origin of this receptor is a human donor with alopecia areata. The gene calls are TRBV7-2 and TRBJ2-2; 9 positions match TRBD2. The CDR3 spells CASNDPSGIGWGELFF. The CDR3 DNA is TGTGCCAGCAACGATCCTAGCGGGATCGGTTGGGGGGAGCTGTTTTTT.